These 10 T cell receptor beta chains were all obtained from the same sample, sequenced in a study of blood T cells in healthy people across ages. For the second PCR, which ran for roughly 6 to 12 cycles, a sample-barcoded 5' primer and a J-beta primer mix were used. One entry per CDR3 protein, called by TCRdb with MiXCR from the 5' RACE reads. The data contain over 1,500,000 distinct CDR3 sequences, roughly 52% of them singletons. Sequencing was performed on blood. These receptors all stem from a woman aged 35 to 49 in good health.

The chain recombines TRBV18 with TRBJ1-1, with D tentatively TRBD1 (5 bases). Germline V gene lookup returns CDR1 KGHSH and CDR2 LQKENI. The length of the CDR3 is 13 residues. Trimming removed 6 bases at V and 3 bases at J, with 11 bases between. The CDR3 DNA sequence: TGTGCCAGCTCCCCGGGACGACACACTGAAGCTTTCTTT. As protein: CASSPGRHTEAFF.

This clonotype was picked up a small number of times. The chain is built from TRBV7-9 and TRBJ1-1; 11 nucleotides line up with TRBD1. CDR1 and CDR2 from the germline V gene are SEHNR and FQNEAQ (reference sequence). The V and J ends lost 5 bases and 6 bases, in that order; junction bases with no gene match: 8. There are 15 residues in the CDR3. The CDR3 sequence is CASSPDRGRGPEAFF. The CDR3 DNA is TGTGCCAGCAGCCCGGACAGGGGGCGCGGGCCTGAAGCTTTCTTT.

The rearrangement uses TRBV20-1 and TRBJ2-3; D may be TRBD1 (6 bases). The V gene's germline CDR1 is DFQATT and CDR2 SNEGSKA (reference sequence). This CDR3 has 12 amino acids. Trimming took off 3 bases at V and 4 bases at J, with 8 bases between the two ends. CDR3 sequence: CSARNRADTQYF. The CDR3 nucleotides are TGCAGTGCTAGGAACAGGGCAGATACGCAGTATTTT.

This clonotype was counted only a few times. The genes are TRBV7-2 and TRBJ2-3, with 8 bases aligning to TRBD2. CDR3 size: 16 residues. The germline V gene encodes CDR1 SGHTA and CDR2 FQGNSA. With 3 bases clipped from V and 6 bases from J, the junction kept 11 bases outside the gene matches. The CDR3 DNA is TGTGCCAGCAGCTTTGAGGGGGGACGGGGGGGTGATACGCAGTATTTT. This translates into CASSFEGGRGGDTQYF.

The rearrangement joins TRBV3-1 to TRBJ2-3; 9 bases map to TRBD2. This CDR3 is 16 amino acids long. The germline CDR1 and CDR2 sequences are LGHDT and YNNKEL (reference sequence). V dropped 2 bases and J dropped 3; count of bases not matched to a gene: 6. The CDR3 loop is CASSQQWGLATDTQYF. The CDR3, as DNA: TGTGCCAGCAGCCAACAGTGGGGACTAGCTACAGATACGCAGTATTTT.

The sample holds a few counts of this clonotype. The rearrangement joins TRBV20-1 to TRBJ2-5; TRBD2 agrees at 7 bases. The CDR3 consists of 13 residues. Germline V gene sequence: CDR1 DFQATT, CDR2 SNEGSKA (reference sequence). V dropped 3 bases and J dropped 5; count of bases not matched to a gene: 6. The CDR3 sequence is CSASRLAVETQYF. In DNA form, the CDR3 reads TGCAGTGCTAGTCGGCTAGCGGTGGAGACCCAGTACTTC.

The chain employs TRBV12-3 or TRBV12-4 and TRBJ2-3; no firm D call. This CDR3 contains 15 residues. Trimming cost V 5 bases and J 0 bases, with 12 bases left between them. The CDR3 loop reads CASSRMATSTDTQYF. Written as DNA, the CDR3 is TGTGCCAGCAGTAGGATGGCGACTAGCACAGATACGCAGTATTTT.

The chain has TRBV20-1 and TRBJ2-1; 12 nucleotides align to TRBD2. Per the germline V gene, CDR1 is DFQATT and CDR2 is SNEGSKA (reference sequence). CDR3 length: 14 amino acids. V gave up 0 bases and J gave up 9 bases; unmatched junction bases: 3. CDR3 sequence: CSARELAGGSEQFF. The CDR3 DNA sequence: TGCAGTGCTAGAGAACTAGCGGGGGGAAGTGAGCAGTTCTTC.

V and J are TRBV7-2 and TRBJ2-7, with 7 positions matching TRBD2. V was clipped by 7 bases and J by 5 bases; unmatched bases: 5. In germline, CDR1 is SGHTA, CDR2 FQGNSA. This CDR3 spans 12 amino acids. The DNA of the CDR3 is TGTGCCAGCAACGGGGGGTGGGACGAGCAGTACTTC. Protein sequence: CASNGGWDEQYF.

J is TRBJ2-7 and V is TRBV20-1, with D possibly TRBD1 on 7 matching bases. The J call is in doubt because the DNA end fits TRBJ2-5 better. This CDR3 spans 15 amino acids. Germline V CDR1 and CDR2: DFQATT, SNEGSKA (reference sequence). Here the CDR3 DNA reads TGCAGTGCTAGAGGGGGCAGGGGGGTCCGAGAGACCCAGTACTTC. It translates to CSARGGRGVRETQYF.